This is a list of T cell receptor beta chains from one sample in a study of cytomegalovirus exposure and HLA in healthy donors. Data came from immunoSEQ multiplex PCR; TCRdb stores just in-frame clones and leaves some out. This sample has around 93,000 clones; under 85% occur once, and the top ten carry 3.3%. Sequenced sample: PBMCs. The source is a woman between 35 and 50 years old in good health and CMV-seronegative. Both conserved end residues are part of each CDR3. A D gene is named only where the DNA matches it firmly. Not every row has a clone size; where given, it reads once, few, many or a size class.

D gene	clone size	V gene	J gene	CDR3 protein	CDR3 DNA
NA	few	TRBV29-1	TRBJ1-1	CSGGGVTEAFF	TGCAGCGGGGGCGGTGTCACTGAAGCTTTCTTT
NA	NA	TRBV25-1	TRBJ2-7	CASSESRDIYEQYF	TGTGCCAGCAGTGAATCTCGGGACATTTACGAGCAGTACTTC
TRBD1	once	TRBV14	TRBJ1-2	CASSHKIFIIGTGEGYTF	TGTGCCAGCAGCCATAAAATCTTCATTATCGGGACAGGGGAAGGCTACACCTTC
NA	NA	TRBV6-5	TRBJ2-7	CASRIEGTYEQYF	TGTGCCAGCAGAATCGAGGGAACCTACGAGCAGTACTTC
NA	NA	TRBV19	TRBJ2-2	CASSTIRVLRELFF	TGTGCCAGTAGTACTATCCGGGTCCTCAGGGAGCTGTTTTTT
NA	NA	TRBV7-9	TRBJ2-2	CASSPVVGELFF	TGTGCCAGCAGCCCGGTGGTGGGGGAGCTGTTTTTT
TRBD1	few	TRBV19	TRBJ2-7	CASMDRGEQYF	TGTGCCAGTATGGACAGGGGCGAGCAGTACTTC
TRBD1	NA	TRBV5-5	TRBJ2-7	CASRVDRGPSYEQYF	TGTGCCAGCAGAGTTGACAGGGGACCTTCCTACGAGCAGTACTTC
TRBD2	NA	TRBV29-1	TRBJ2-1	CSVDSGRDPSSYNEQFF	TGCAGCGTGGATAGCGGGAGGGATCCTAGCTCCTACAATGAGCAGTTCTTC
TRBD2	NA	TRBV6-1	TRBJ2-3	CASSDAGGPPDTQYF	TGTGCCAGCAGTGACGCGGGAGGGCCCCCAGATACGCAGTATTTT
TRBD1	NA	TRBV28	TRBJ2-5	CASSPMDRGRETQYF	TGTGCCAGCAGTCCCATGGACAGGGGGCGGGAGACCCAGTACTTC
NA	NA	TRBV11-2	TRBJ2-2	CASSLARNTGELFF	TGTGCCAGCAGCTTAGCTCGGAACACCGGGGAGCTGTTTTTT
NA	NA	TRBV28	TRBJ1-2	CASSLTTGRVRSGYTF	TGTGCCAGCAGTTTGACGACAGGAAGGGTTCGGAGTGGCTACACCTTC
NA	once	TRBV28	TRBJ1-1	CASSYLEAFF	TGTGCCAGCAGTTATCTTGAAGCTTTCTTT
NA	NA	TRBV6-1	TRBJ2-7	CASRTTDTRGTEQYF	TGTGCCAGCAGAACGACAGACACTAGGGGGACCGAGCAGTACTTC
NA	NA	TRBV9	TRBJ2-1	CASSPEVGRPYNEQFF	TGTGCCAGCAGCCCAGAAGTAGGGAGGCCCTACAATGAGCAGTTCTTC